These 31 T cell receptor beta chains share one sample of origin, sequenced in a study of T cells in Graves' hyperthyroidism and ophthalmopathy. The investigators amplified TCR beta CDR3 regions from RNA transcripts. Carried out on the TCR CDR3, a first-round RT-PCR used the HTBI primer set. TCRdb fed the multiplex PCR reads into MiXCR, producing one record per CDR3 protein. The table includes about 640,000 distinct CDR3 sequences, roughly 15% detected once. The sample was blood. These receptors were collected from a woman aged 45 to 65 with Graves' ophthalmopathy.

This clonotype has more than one count but fewer than ten. V is TRBV6-5 and J is TRBJ2-1; D possibly corresponds to TRBD1 (5 bases). Germline assignment: CDR1 MNHEY and CDR2 SVGAGI. With 0 bases removed from V and 1 base from J, the gap between germline ends came to 10 bases. There are 16 residues in the CDR3. The CDR3 bases are TGTGCCAGCAGTTACTCGGGGCTAGGTTCCTACAATGAGCAGTTCTTC. Translation gives CASSYSGLGSYNEQFF.

There are many counts of this clonotype. The chain uses TRBV20-1 and TRBJ1-1; D possibly corresponds to TRBD1 (6 bases). The germline V and J ends were trimmed by 2 bases and 1 base, with 14 bases remaining between them. The CDR3 totals 15 residues. Looked up from germline, CDR1 is DFQATT and CDR2 is SNEGSKA (reference sequence). Here the CDR3 reads CSARYPGTTNTEAFF. The CDR3 bases are TGCAGTGCTAGATACCCCGGGACAACGAACACTGAAGCTTTCTTT.

This clonotype was counted many times. The chain has TRBV15 and TRBJ1-4; D ambiguous. Germline assignment: CDR1 LNHNV and CDR2 YYDKDF (reference sequence). Deletions cut 0 bases from V and 10 bases from J, with 9 bases between. This CDR3 spans 13 amino acids. Here the CDR3 reads CATSRDVRGKLFF. In DNA, the CDR3 is TGTGCCACCAGCAGAGATGTCCGGGGAAAACTGTTTTTT.

This clonotype was counted ten times or more. The V call is TRBV11-2, the J call TRBJ2-3; D is undetermined. Trimming pared 0 bases from V and 2 bases from J, leaving 6 bases between. The CDR3 extends over 14 amino acids. Germline assignment: CDR1 SGHAT and CDR2 FQNNGV. DNA of the CDR3: TGTGCCAGCAGCTTAGAACGGGCCACAGATACGCAGTATTTT. It specifies CASSLERATDTQYF.

This clonotype was picked up many times. The rearrangement joins TRBV24-1 to TRBJ2-7, with 8 bases identical to TRBD1. The CDR3 is 15 residues long. Germline loops: CDR1 KGHDR, CDR2 SFDVKD. V lost 3 bases to trimming and J lost 3 bases; unmatched junction nucleotides: 6. The CDR3 region has the DNA TGTGCCACCAGTGATACCGGGACAGGCCTCTACGAGCAGTACTTC. Residues: CATSDTGTGLYEQYF.

The rearrangement joins TRBV19 to TRBJ1-4, with 8 bases lining up with TRBD1. This CDR3 has 16 amino acids. Germline V gene lookup returns CDR1 LNHDA and CDR2 SQIVND (reference sequence). The V and J ends lost 3 bases and 0 bases, in that order; junction bases with no gene match: 3. The CDR3 here is CASSILTGATNEKLFF. CDR3 DNA sequence: TGTGCCAGTAGTATCCTGACAGGGGCAACTAATGAAAAACTGTTTTTT.

The V call is TRBV24-1, the J call TRBJ2-2; D assignment may be TRBD1 or TRBD2 (5 bases each). Germline V lookup: CDR1 KGHDR, CDR2 SFDVKD. V was shortened by 3 bases and J by 4 bases, with 11 bases between the two germline ends. The CDR3 runs 15 residues. The CDR3 spells CATSDGRAGTGELFF. In DNA form, the CDR3 reads TGTGCCACCAGTGATGGCAGGGCGGGCACCGGGGAGCTGTTTTTT.

J is TRBJ1-6 and V is TRBV7-3; D unclear. V dropped 0 bases and J dropped 8 bases, with 11 bases sitting between them. The CDR3 runs to 15 residues. Germline V gene sequence: CDR1 SGHTA, CDR2 FQGTGA. The DNA for the CDR3 is TGTGCCAGCAGCTTAACGGCCGGGTCGTATTCACCCCTCCACTTT. Its translation: CASSLTAGSYSPLHF.

Points on this clonotype: A single base separates this from a much larger clone, so it may be a read error. This sequence joins TRBV19 and TRBJ1-1; 9 bases map to TRBD1. The CDR3 runs to 13 residues. The V and J ends lost 6 bases and 5 bases, in that order; junction bases with no gene match: 4. CDR1 and CDR2 from the germline V gene are LNHDA and SQIVND (reference sequence). Here the CDR3 reads CASSGTGPTEAFF. The DNA for the CDR3 is TGTGCCAGTAGCGGGACAGGGCCAACTGAAGCTTTCTTT.

For this clonotype: Mismatch with germline at one junction end may stem from a read error. The genes are TRBV19 and TRBJ2-7, with unresolved D. The CDR3 loop spans 16 amino acids. CDR1 and CDR2 from the germline V gene are LNHDA and SQIVND (reference sequence). The CDR3 loop is CASSISPGPSSYEQYF. The CDR3, as DNA: TGCGCCAGTAGTATAAGTCCCGGGCCGAGCTCCTACGAGCAGTACTTC.

This clonotype was detected many times. The chain has TRBV29-1 and TRBJ1-1; D unclear. Per germline, CDR1 SQVTM and CDR2 ANQGSEA. The V end lost 5 bases, the J end lost 6 bases, and 16 bases lay between the germline ends. This CDR3 region has 13 residues. The DNA of the CDR3 is TGCAGCGTTCGAATCGGTATAATGGCTGAAGCTTTCTTT. It encodes CSVRIGIMAEAFF.

This clonotype was counted many times. V gene TRBV3-1 combines with J gene TRBJ2-1, with a weak D call TRBD1 (6 bases). The CDR3 sequence is 14 residues long. V lost 2 bases and J lost 8, with 13 bases in between. Germline V CDR1 and CDR2: LGHDT, YNNKEL (reference sequence). CDR3 sequence: CASSQTNRDYEQFF. The CDR3 DNA follows: TGTGCCAGCAGCCAAACAAACAGGGATTATGAGCAGTTCTTC.

Many counts were recorded for this clonotype. The gene calls are TRBV28 and TRBJ2-1, with TRBD2 matching over 12 bases. J gave up 7 bases and V 6 bases, and 7 bases lay outside the gene matches. Germline assignment: CDR1 MDHEN and CDR2 SYDVKM. This CDR3 is built from 15 residues. The CDR3 DNA is TGTGCCAGCAGGCGCTCTCTAGCGGGAGGGAATGAGCAGTTCTTC. Encoded protein: CASRRSLAGGNEQFF.

V usage is TRBV27 and J usage is TRBJ2-2; 10 bases match TRBD2. This CDR3 has 15 residues. J gave up 6 bases and V 2 bases, and 3 bases lay outside the gene matches. The germline V gene has CDR1 MNHEY and CDR2 SMNVEV (reference sequence). This chain's CDR3 is CASSLLAGAAGELFF. The DNA of the CDR3 is TGTGCCAGCAGTTTACTAGCGGGAGCGGCCGGGGAGCTGTTTTTT.

This clonotype was counted once. The chain has TRBV7-3 and TRBJ2-1; 13 bases are a match to TRBD2. J lost 9 bases, V lost 4 bases, and 12 bases had no gene match. CDR1 is SGHTA, CDR2 FQGTGA, per germline. This CDR3 spans 17 amino acids. The CDR3 sequence: CASSSNLLAGGPIEQFF. The CDR3 DNA reads TGTGCCAGCAGCTCCAACCTACTAGCGGGAGGGCCAATTGAGCAGTTCTTC.

This clonotype has only a few counts. The chain couples TRBV6-1 to TRBJ1-2; TRBD1 is a possible D gene (6 bases). The V end was cut by 6 bases, the J end by 3 bases, with 17 bases between. Germline V gene data show CDR1 as MNHNS and CDR2 as SASEGT. This CDR3 is 15 amino acids long. DNA for the CDR3: TGTGCCAGCAGAACCACAGGGTCCAAGGACTATGGCTACACCTTC. It encodes CASRTTGSKDYGYTF.

This clonotype was seen ten or more times. The V call is TRBV5-1, the J call TRBJ2-7; TRBD1 matches 8 bases. Germline trimming cut 4 bases from V and 4 bases from J; bases unmatched to any gene: 10. CDR1 is SGHRS and CDR2 is YFSETQ in the germline V gene. The CDR3 consists of 15 residues. The CDR3 DNA follows: TGCGCCAGCAGCCCGGCTACAGGGGGGCGGTACGAGCAGTACTTC. This sequence encodes CASSPATGGRYEQYF. Using reference TRBV5-1 and TRBJ2-7 for the parts outside the CDR3, the full variable domain is KAGVTQTPRYLIKTRGQQVTLSCSPISGHRSVSWYQQTPGQGLQFLFEYFSETQRNKGNFPGRFSGRQFSNSRSEMNVSTLELGDSALYLCASSPATGGRYEQYFGPGTRLTVT.

This clonotype has a handful of counts. The gene calls are TRBV6-2 or TRBV6-3 and TRBJ2-5; 7 positions match TRBD2. The V and J ends lost 4 bases and 5 bases, in that order; junction bases with no gene match: 10. Germline V gene lookup returns CDR1 MNHEY and CDR2 SVGEGT. The CDR3 totals 15 residues. The DNA for the CDR3 is TGTGCCAGCAGTTTCCCGGGACTATTGGGGGAGACCCAGTACTTC. Its translation is CASSFPGLLGETQYF.

Only a few counts were recorded for this clonotype. This chain uses TRBV9 with TRBJ2-2; 11 nucleotides align to TRBD2. The ends lost 0 bases at V and 5 bases at J; junction bases unmatched: 6. CDR1 and CDR2 (germline): SGDLS, YYNGEE. The CDR3 covers 17 residues. CDR3 sequence: CASSVALAGGRTGELFF. The CDR3 DNA follows: TGTGCCAGCAGCGTAGCTCTAGCGGGAGGCCGGACCGGGGAGCTGTTTTTT.

This clonotype was found a few times. The gene calls are TRBV7-9 and TRBJ1-4; 8 positions match TRBD1. CDR3 size: 14 residues. The germline V gene has CDR1 SEHNR and CDR2 FQNEAQ (reference sequence). V lost 4 bases to trimming and J lost 11 bases; unmatched junction nucleotides: 9. CDR3 loop: CASSSTGAPGKLFF. CDR3 DNA: TGTGCCAGCAGCTCGACAGGGGCGCCCGGGAAACTGTTTTTT.

The table lists this clonotype with many counts. Here the CDR3 DNA reads TGTGCCAGCAGCCACGACCCGGGACAGGGACACAATGAGCAGTTCTTC. Amino acids: CASSHDPGQGHNEQFF. The chain employs TRBV4-2 and TRBJ2-1, with 9 bases matching TRBD1. Germline values: CDR1 LGHNA, CDR2 YNFKEQ. V dropped 3 bases and J dropped 5; count of bases not matched to a gene: 8. There are 16 residues in the CDR3.

This clonotype was counted ten times or more. The rearrangement joins TRBV20-1 to TRBJ2-7; 9 nucleotides match TRBD1. CDR1 and CDR2 (germline): DFQATT, SNEGSKA (reference sequence). The CDR3 is made up of 13 amino acids. The V and J ends lost 3 bases and 6 bases, in that order; junction bases with no gene match: 6. CDR3 coding DNA: TGCAGTGCTAGCCGGGACAGGGTCTCCGAGCAGTACTTC. It encodes CSASRDRVSEQYF.

This clonotype showed up many times. V and J are TRBV27 and TRBJ2-1; D might be TRBD1 or TRBD2, each matching 5 bases. The CDR3 is made up of 13 amino acids. V shed 3 bases and J shed 5 bases, with 8 bases lying between them. Germline V gene lookup returns CDR1 MNHEY and CDR2 SMNVEV (reference sequence). CDR3 DNA sequence: TGTGCCAGCAGTTTGTGGGGGAACAATGAGCAGTTCTTC. This translates into CASSLWGNNEQFF.

This clonotype was found a few times. V and J are TRBV12-3 or TRBV12-4 and TRBJ1-3; no definite D call. The germline V and J ends were trimmed by 3 bases and 0 bases, with 6 bases remaining between them. The CDR3 contains 14 residues. Here the CDR3 reads CASSLMGSGNTIYF. CDR3 sequence (DNA): TGTGCCAGCAGTTTGATGGGCTCTGGAAACACCATATATTTT.

This clonotype has a handful of counts. The gene calls are TRBV11-2 and TRBJ1-2; TRBD1 matches 7 bases. Germline V gene data show CDR1 as SGHAT and CDR2 as FQNNGV. With 3 bases clipped from V and 1 base from J, the junction kept 5 bases outside the gene matches. The CDR3 contains 15 residues. CDR3 DNA: TGTGCCAGCAGCTTGGAACAGGGGCTTAACTATGGCTACACCTTC. Translated: CASSLEQGLNYGYTF.

Of note for this clonotype: Given the absence of the conserved phenylalanine or tryptophan at the CDR3 end, a read error is likely. The CDR3 protein is CASSLYRQSPHEQYL. The CDR3 coding sequence is TGTGCCAGCAGTTTATATCGTCAGTCACCCCACGAGCAGTACCTC. The rearrangement uses TRBV28 and TRBJ2-7, with no clear D. This CDR3 is 15 amino acids long. V lost 1 base to trimming and J lost 5 bases, with 15 bases between them. Germline values: CDR1 MDHEN, CDR2 SYDVKM.

This clonotype was seen repeatedly, ten times or more. The gene calls are TRBV6-2 or TRBV6-3 and TRBJ2-7; the D call may be TRBD1 or TRBD2 (6 bases each). Trimming shortened V by 6 bases and J by 3 bases, and 18 bases separated the two germline ends. This CDR3 comprises 15 residues. Germline V gene sequence: CDR1 MNHEY, CDR2 SVGEGT. The CDR3 sequence is CASSAGGGGYYEQYF. The CDR3, as DNA: TGTGCCAGCAGCGCCGGAGGGGGAGGTTACTACGAGCAGTACTTC.

This clonotype was seen more than once but under ten times. The genes are TRBV4-2 and TRBJ2-1, with 7 bases aligning to TRBD2. Germline CDR1 LGHNA, CDR2 YNFKEQ. CDR3 length: 12 amino acids. V was clipped by 4 bases and J by 15 bases; unmatched bases: 9. CDR3 sequence reads: CASSRPSGGRFF. The CDR3 DNA reads as TGTGCCAGCAGCCGCCCCTCGGGCGGGAGGTTCTTC.

This clonotype occurred a few times. This chain uses TRBV9 with TRBJ1-5; D may be TRBD1 (5 bases). The CDR3 contains 15 residues. The germline V gene has CDR1 SGDLS and CDR2 YYNGEE. Deletions cut 2 bases from V and 0 bases from J, with 9 bases between. CDR3 DNA: TGTGCCAGCAGCGTTGCAGGGTATAGCAATCAGCCCCAGCATTTT. Translation: CASSVAGYSNQPQHF.

This clonotype was counted ten times or more. The rearrangement uses TRBV27 and TRBJ1-2; D gene unclear. In germline, CDR1 is MNHEY, CDR2 SMNVEV (reference sequence). CDR3 length equals 13 residues. V lost 9 bases, J lost 4 bases, and 15 bases lay in between. In DNA form, the CDR3 reads TGTGCCAGTTCCGCTATGCGAGGCTATGGCTACACCTTC. Translating it yields CASSAMRGYGYTF.

There are many counts of this clonotype. The V gene is TRBV7-2, the J gene TRBJ2-3, with D uncertain. Deletions cut 5 bases from V and 2 bases from J, with 8 bases between. The CDR3 has 13 amino acids. Per the germline V gene, CDR1 is SGHTA and CDR2 is FQGNSA. This CDR3 reads CASSEGLTDTQYF. CDR3 sequence (DNA): TGTGCCAGCAGCGAAGGCCTCACAGATACGCAGTATTTT.